This T cell receptor beta chain was recorded in a study of CD8 T cells in Susac syndrome. About 0.45 to 1 ug RNA was reverse transcribed with random hexamers. TCRdb processed the immunoSEQ multiplex PCR reads anew with MiXCR; each CDR3 protein has one entry. This sample yields about 150,000 distinct CDR3 sequences, of which approximately 96% are seen a single time; 0.16% belongs to the top ten. This TCR came from a human donor with Susac syndrome. Input material: CD4+ T cells from PBMCs.

This chain's CDR3 is CASSQDYQRGVNEQFF. CDR3 DNA sequence: TGCGCCAGCAGCCAAGATTACCAGCGGGGTGTCAATGAGCAGTTCTTC. The chain employs TRBV4-3 and TRBJ2-1, with 7 bases aligning to TRBD2. Germline trimming cut 0 bases from V and 6 bases from J; bases unmatched to any gene: 8. The CDR3 extends over 16 amino acids. Germline V CDR1 and CDR2: LGHNA, YSLEER.